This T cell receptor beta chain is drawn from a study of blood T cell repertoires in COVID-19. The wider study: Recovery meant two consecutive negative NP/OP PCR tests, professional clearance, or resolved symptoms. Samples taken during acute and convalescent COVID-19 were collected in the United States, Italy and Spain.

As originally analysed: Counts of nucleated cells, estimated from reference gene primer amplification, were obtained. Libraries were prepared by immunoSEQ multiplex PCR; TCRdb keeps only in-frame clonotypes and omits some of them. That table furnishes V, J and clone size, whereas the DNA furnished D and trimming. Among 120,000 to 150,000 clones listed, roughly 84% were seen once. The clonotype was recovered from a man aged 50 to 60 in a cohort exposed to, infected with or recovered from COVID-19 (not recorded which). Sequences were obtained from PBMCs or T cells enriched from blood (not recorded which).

CDR3 amino acids: CSVRQGVGETQYF. DNA for the CDR3: TGCAGCGTGCGACAGGGGGTGGGAGAGACCCAGTACTTC. The rearrangement joins TRBV29-1 to TRBJ2-5, with 9 bases matching TRBD1. V shed 6 bases and J 4 bases; nucleotides not matched to a gene: 6. The CDR3 runs 13 residues. Per the germline V gene, CDR1 is SQVTM and CDR2 is ANQGSEA.